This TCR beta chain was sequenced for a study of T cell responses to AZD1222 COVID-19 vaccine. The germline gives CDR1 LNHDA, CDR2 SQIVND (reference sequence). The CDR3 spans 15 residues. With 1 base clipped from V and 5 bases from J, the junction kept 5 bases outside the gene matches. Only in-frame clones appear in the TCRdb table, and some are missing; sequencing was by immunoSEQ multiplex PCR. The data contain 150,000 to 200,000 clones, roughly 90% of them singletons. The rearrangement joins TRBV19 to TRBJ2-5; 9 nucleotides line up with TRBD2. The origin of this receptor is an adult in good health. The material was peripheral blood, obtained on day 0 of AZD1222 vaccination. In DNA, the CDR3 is TGTGCCAGTAGTATAGGGGCGGGAGGGTCGGAGACCCAGTACTTC. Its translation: CASSIGAGGSETQYF. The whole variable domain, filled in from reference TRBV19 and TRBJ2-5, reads DGGITQSPKYLFRKEGQNVTLSCEQNLNHDAMYWYRQDPGQGLRLIYYSQIVNDFQKGDIAEGYSVSREKKESFPLTVTSAQKNPTAFYLCASSIGAGGSETQYFGPGTRLLVL.